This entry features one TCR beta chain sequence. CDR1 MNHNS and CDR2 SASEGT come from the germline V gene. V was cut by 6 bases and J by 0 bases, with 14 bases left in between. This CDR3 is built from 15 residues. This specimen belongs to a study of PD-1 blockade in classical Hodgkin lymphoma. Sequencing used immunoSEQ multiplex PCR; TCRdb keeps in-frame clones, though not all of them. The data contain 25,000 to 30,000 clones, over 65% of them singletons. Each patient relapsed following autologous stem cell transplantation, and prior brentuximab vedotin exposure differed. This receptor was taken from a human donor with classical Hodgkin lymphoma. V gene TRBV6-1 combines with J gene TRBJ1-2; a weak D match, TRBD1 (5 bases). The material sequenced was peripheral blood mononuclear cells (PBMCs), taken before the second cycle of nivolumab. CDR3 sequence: CASSPTGTANYGYTF. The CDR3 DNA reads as TGTGCCAGCAGCCCGACCGGGACGGCTAACTATGGCTACACCTTC.